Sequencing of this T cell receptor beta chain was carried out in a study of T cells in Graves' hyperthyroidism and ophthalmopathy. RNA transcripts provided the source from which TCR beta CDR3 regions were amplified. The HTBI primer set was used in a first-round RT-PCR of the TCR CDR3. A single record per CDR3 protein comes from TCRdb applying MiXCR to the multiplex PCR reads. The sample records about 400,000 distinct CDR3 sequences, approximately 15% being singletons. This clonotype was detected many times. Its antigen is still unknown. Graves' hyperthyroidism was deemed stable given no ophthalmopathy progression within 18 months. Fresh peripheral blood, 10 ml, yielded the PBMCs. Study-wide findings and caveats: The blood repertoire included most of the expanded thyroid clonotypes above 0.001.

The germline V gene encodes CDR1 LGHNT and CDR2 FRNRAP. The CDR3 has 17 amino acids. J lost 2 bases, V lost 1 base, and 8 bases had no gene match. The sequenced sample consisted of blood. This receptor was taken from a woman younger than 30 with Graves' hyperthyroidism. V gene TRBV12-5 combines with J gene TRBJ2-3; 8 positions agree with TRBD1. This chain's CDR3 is CASGLGGTGLSTDTQYF. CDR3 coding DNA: TGTGCTAGTGGTTTGGGGGGGACAGGTCTTTCCACAGATACGCAGTATTTT.